Presented here are 27 T cell receptor beta chains from one specimen sequenced in a study of blood T cells in healthy people across ages. A sample-barcoded 5' primer and a J-beta primer mix were used in a second PCR of about 7 to 12 cycles. Via MiXCR, TCRdb re-called the 5' RACE reads, giving one row per CDR3 protein. The repertoire holds about 930,000 distinct CDR3 sequences, with approximately 32% as singletons. Another study also made use of these data, one on T cells of mothers and their children.

Sequencing was carried out using blood. The receptors originated from a woman in her thirties or forties in good health.

The rearrangement links TRBV20-1 to TRBJ2-2; TRBD1 matches 8 bases. CDR1 is DFQATT and CDR2 is SNEGSKA in the germline V gene (reference sequence). The CDR3 runs 14 residues. V shed 3 bases and J 1 base; nucleotides not matched to a gene: 1. Here the CDR3 reads CSASGTGNTGELFF. The CDR3 DNA sequence: TGCAGTGCTAGCGGGACAGGGAACACCGGGGAGCTGTTTTTT.

V and J are TRBV7-2 and TRBJ1-4; the D gene is possibly TRBD1 (5 bases). From germline, CDR1 is SGHTA and CDR2 FQGNSA. V was clipped by 0 bases and J by 14 bases, with 19 bases between them. The CDR3 length is 15 residues. The CDR3 here is CASSLAPGRGSPLFF. CDR3 coding DNA: TGTGCCAGCAGCTTAGCACCGGGACGGGGATCCCCCCTGTTTTTT.

The V call is TRBV7-3, the J call TRBJ2-3, with 8 bases matching TRBD1. This CDR3 comprises 17 residues. Germline CDR1 is SGHTA and CDR2 is FQGTGA. The V and J ends lost 1 base and 4 bases, in that order; junction bases with no gene match: 10. DNA for the CDR3: TGTGCCAGCAGCTTAAACCCTGGGGCAGGGGGCGCAGATACGCAGTATTTT. Translating gives CASSLNPGAGGADTQYF.

Only a few counts were recorded for this clonotype. One end of the junction does not line up with germline, which may come from a read error. The V call is TRBV7-9, the J call TRBJ2-1; D unresolved. Germline V gene data show CDR1 as SEHNR and CDR2 as FQNEAQ (reference sequence). The CDR3 is made up of 14 amino acids. CDR3 sequence (DNA): TGTTCCAGCAGCCCCCATACTACCTACAATGAGCAGTTCTTC. It specifies CSSSPHTTYNEQFF.

Regarding this clonotype: Because the CDR3 is missing its conserved closing phenylalanine or tryptophan, this is likely a read error. This chain joins TRBV5-1 and TRBJ2-3, with 8 positions matching TRBD2. Losses at the gene ends were 1 base for V and 0 bases for J; bases not matched to a gene: 1. From germline, CDR1 is SGHRS and CDR2 YFSETQ. The CDR3 runs 15 residues. The CDR3 here is CASSLSGGSTDTQYC. The CDR3 coding sequence is TGCGCCAGCAGCTTGAGCGGGGGAAGCACAGATACGCAGTATTGT.

This clonotype was counted between two and nine times. The V call is TRBV6-5, the J call TRBJ2-1, with TRBD2 as a possible D gene (5 bases). The CDR3 is 15 residues long. V was cut by 0 bases and J by 1 base, with 7 bases left in between. Germline V CDR1 and CDR2: MNHEY, SVGAGI. Here the CDR3 reads CASSYSRGSYNEQFF. The CDR3 nucleotides read TGTGCCAGCAGTTACTCCCGGGGTTCCTACAATGAGCAGTTCTTC.

Note on this clonotype: Sequence at one end of the junction differs from germline and may be a read error. The chain links TRBV12-3 or TRBV12-4 to TRBJ1-4; 8 bases map to TRBD1. CDR3 size: 19 residues. CDR3 residues: CASSTWPDRVYLTNEKLYF. The CDR3 coding sequence is TGTGCCAGCAGTACCTGGCCGGACAGGGTTTATCTAACTAATGAAAAACTGTATTTT.

CDR3 DNA sequence: TGTGCCAGCAGCCAACTCGAGGGTAATTCACCCCTCCACTTT. Translating it yields CASSQLEGNSPLHF. The chain links TRBV3-1 to TRBJ1-6; D is undetermined. The CDR3 is made up of 14 amino acids. The germline CDR1 and CDR2 sequences are LGHDT and YNNKEL (reference sequence). Trimming cost V 2 bases and J 6 bases, with 8 bases left between them.

In this sample, this clonotype turned up a few times. The V and J genes are TRBV5-1 and TRBJ1-2, with D tentatively TRBD1 (6 bases). Trimming stripped 0 bases from V and 0 bases from J, with 15 bases between. Germline V gene data show CDR1 as SGHRS and CDR2 as YFSETQ. The CDR3 runs 17 residues. The CDR3 here is CASSLDWRGSTNYGYTF. CDR3 sequence (DNA): TGCGCCAGCAGCTTGGATTGGAGGGGGTCGACTAACTATGGCTACACCTTC.

The rearrangement joins TRBV29-1 to TRBJ1-2; TRBD1 is a possible D gene (5 bases). This CDR3 spans 12 amino acids. V shed 5 bases and J shed 8 bases, with 15 bases lying between them. Germline values: CDR1 SQVTM, CDR2 ANQGSEA. CDR3 DNA sequence: TGCAGCGTTCTCCCGGGGGAGAGGGGCTACACCTTC. The encoded protein is CSVLPGERGYTF. The variable domain in full, with the rest retrieved from reference TRBV29-1 and TRBJ1-2, is SAVISQKPSRDICQRGTSLTIQCQVDSQVTMMFWYRQQPGQSLTLIATANQGSEATYESGFVIDKFPISRPNLTFSTLTVSNMSPEDSSIYLCSVLPGERGYTFGSGTRLTVV.

The genes are TRBV28 and TRBJ1-1, with a tentative D call TRBD1 (5 bases). Germline lookup yields CDR1 MDHEN and CDR2 SYDVKM. Trimming removed 5 bases from V and 5 bases from J, with 12 bases in between. This CDR3 contains 13 residues. CDR3 DNA sequence: TGTGCCAGCAGTCGTGGGGGGGAAACTGAAGCTTTCTTT. As protein: CASSRGGETEAFF.

The chain employs TRBV6-5 and TRBJ2-1, with D maybe TRBD2 (6 bases). The germline V and J ends were trimmed by 6 bases and 10 bases, with 13 bases remaining between them. This CDR3 spans 12 amino acids. Germline V gives CDR1 MNHEY, CDR2 SVGAGI. The CDR3, as DNA: TGTGCCAGCAGGGCAGGTGGAGGGGAGCAGTTCTTC. This sequence encodes CASRAGGGEQFF.

This clonotype was recorded many times. The CDR3: CASSLYQPLRAGAQYF. CDR3 DNA: TGTGCCAGCAGTTTATACCAGCCGTTGCGGGCCGGTGCGCAGTATTTT. J is TRBJ2-3 and V is TRBV28; D is possibly TRBD2 (5 bases). This CDR3 comprises 16 residues. Trimming removed 1 base at V and 10 bases at J, with 21 bases between. Germline loops: CDR1 MDHEN, CDR2 SYDVKM.

This clonotype showed up many times. The chain carries TRBV29-1 and TRBJ2-1; 7 bases fit TRBD1. The germline V gene encodes CDR1 SQVTM and CDR2 ANQGSEA. The junction had 7 bases not matched to a gene; V was cut back by 7 bases and J by 7 bases. The CDR3 covers 12 residues. The CDR3 DNA reads as TGCAGCGGGGACAGATATGATAATGAGCAGTTCTTC. It translates to CSGDRYDNEQFF.

This clonotype has a count of ten or more. A much larger clone differs by one base, so this may be a read error. The chain joins TRBV20-1 to TRBJ1-2, with 7 bases matching TRBD1. V shed 1 base and J 2 bases; nucleotides not matched to a gene: 4. Per the germline V gene, CDR1 is DFQATT and CDR2 is SNEGSKA (reference sequence). The CDR3 contains 14 residues. The CDR3 sequence is CSARGADRNYGYTF. The CDR3 region has the DNA TGCAGTGCTAGAGGCGCGGACAGGAACTATGGCTACACCTTC.

As concerns this clonotype: A read error may explain this, as a much larger clone is one base away. The J gene is TRBJ2-7, the V gene TRBV4-1, with D unresolved. Germline assignment: CDR1 MGHRA and CDR2 YSYEKL. The germline V and J ends were trimmed by 0 bases and 2 bases, with 8 bases remaining between them. CDR3 length: 14 residues. CDR3 DNA sequence: TGCGCCAGCAGCCAAGAACGCAGGCCCTACGAGCAGTACTTC. This gives the protein CASSQERRPYEQYF.

This clonotype has a handful of counts. The rearrangement uses TRBV12-3 or TRBV12-4 and TRBJ1-5; no definite D call. V was clipped by 7 bases and J by 12 bases, with 13 bases between them. The length of the CDR3 is 11 residues. The DNA for the CDR3 is TGTGCCAGCACCTCGAGGGATATCCAGCATTTT. This encodes CASTSRDIQHF.

V is TRBV7-6 and J is TRBJ1-1; D may be TRBD1 (6 bases). V shed 5 bases and J shed 2 bases, with 18 bases lying between them. This CDR3 has 16 residues. Germline lookup yields CDR1 SGHVS and CDR2 FNYEAQ. The CDR3 region is CASSLPPWTANTEAFF. CDR3 bases: TGTGCCAGCAGCCTCCCACCGTGGACAGCAAACACTGAAGCTTTCTTT.

This chain links TRBV12-3 or TRBV12-4 with TRBJ2-7, with D perhaps assigned TRBD1 or TRBD2 (5 bases each). The CDR3 has 17 residues. Trimming cost V 6 bases and J 6 bases, with 27 bases left between them. The CDR3 region is CASSHITGGPSRPEQYF. CDR3 bases: TGTGCCAGCAGCCACATTACAGGAGGCCCCTCCCGTCCCGAGCAGTACTTC.

This clonotype was detected ten times or more. V is TRBV20-1 and J is TRBJ1-2; D is uncertain. The CDR3 has 14 residues. Trimming pared 7 bases from V and 0 bases from J, leaving 15 bases between. Germline V CDR1 and CDR2: DFQATT, SNEGSKA (reference sequence). CDR3 DNA sequence: TGCAGTGTTCACCCCTCGGAAGCTAACTATGGCTACACCTTC. Translating it yields CSVHPSEANYGYTF.

The genes are TRBV2 and TRBJ1-5, with D hard to call. Between the trimmed V and J ends, which lost 7 bases and 0 bases, there was a span of 7 bases. This CDR3 region has 13 residues. Germline lookup yields CDR1 SNHLY and CDR2 FYNNEI. The CDR3 region has the DNA TGTGCCAGCAAATCGGATAGCAATCAGCCCCAGCATTTT. Amino acids: CASKSDSNQPQHF.

This clonotype was seen many times. The J gene is TRBJ2-1, the V gene TRBV5-1; 7 bases fit TRBD1. Looked up from germline, CDR1 is SGHRS and CDR2 is YFSETQ. The V segment lost 4 bases and the J segment 6 bases; nucleotides outside the gene matches: 4. The CDR3 covers 13 residues. CDR3 sequence: CASSTDRFNEQFF. In nucleotides, the CDR3 is TGCGCCAGCAGCACGGACAGGTTCAATGAGCAGTTCTTC.

The J gene is TRBJ2-1, the V gene TRBV20-1; D is unresolved. There are 11 residues in the CDR3. V was cut by 5 bases and J by 6 bases, with 8 bases left in between. Germline V gene lookup returns CDR1 DFQATT and CDR2 SNEGSKA (reference sequence). As DNA, the CDR3 is TGCAGTGCTTCCCTCCTCAATGAGCAGTTCTTC. Its protein is CSASLLNEQFF.

The chain recombines TRBV29-1 with TRBJ2-1, with D possibly matching TRBD2 (5 bases). CDR1 is SQVTM, CDR2 ANQGSEA, per germline. Between the trimmed V and J ends, which lost 0 bases and 16 bases, there was a span of 19 bases. The CDR3 runs to 13 residues. The CDR3 DNA follows: TGCAGCGTTGAAGAGGCTTTCCGGGGAAGGTTTTTCTTC. It translates to CSVEEAFRGRFFF.

The J gene is TRBJ1-6, the V gene TRBV27; 9 bases match TRBD1. J lost 8 bases, V lost 6 bases, and 14 bases had no gene match. The germline V gene encodes CDR1 MNHEY and CDR2 SMNVEV (reference sequence). CDR3 length: 17 residues. The DNA for the CDR3 is TGTGCCAGCAGCCGATCCCCCCGGGACAGGGAGGATTCACCCCTCCACTTT. This codes for CASSRSPRDREDSPLHF.

J is TRBJ1-2 and V is TRBV6-4, with D tentatively TRBD1 (6 bases). This CDR3 is 14 amino acids long. From germline, CDR1 is MRHNA and CDR2 SNTAGT. V shed 6 bases and J shed 4 bases, with 15 bases lying between them. The CDR3 nucleotides are TGTGCCAGCAGGCAACAGGGAGTTGGCTATGGCTACACCTTC. This encodes CASRQQGVGYGYTF.

As DNA, the CDR3 is TGCAGTGCGACACTAGCGGGGAGAGAGACCCAGTACTTC. This encodes CSATLAGRETQYF. This sequence joins TRBV20-1 and TRBJ2-5; TRBD2 matches 10 bases. Germline V lookup: CDR1 DFQATT, CDR2 SNEGSKA (reference sequence). The CDR3 consists of 13 residues. J was trimmed by 4 bases and V by 6 bases; bases with no gene match: 5.